The clone carrying this TCR beta chain appeared once. The sample belongs to a study of blood T cell repertoires in COVID-19. Study background: Spain, Italy and the United States supplied samples that represented acute and convalescent COVID-19.

TCRdb keeps only in-frame clones here, not all; method: immunoSEQ multiplex PCR. The repertoire holds approximately 230,000 clones, with roughly 87% as singletons. Germline CDR1 is MDHEN and CDR2 is SYDVKM. V gave up 3 bases and J gave up 10 bases, with 10 bases separating them. The CDR3 spans 12 residues. The chain links TRBV28 to TRBJ1-5, with no clear D. Sequencing was carried out using PBMCs or T cells enriched from blood (not recorded which). The receptor's source is a woman aged 25 to 45 with acute COVID-19. CDR3 residues: CASSLLGQPQHF. Here the CDR3 DNA reads TGTGCCAGCAGTTTGCTTGGGCAACCCCAGCATTTT. The full variable domain, in which reference TRBV28 and TRBJ1-5 provide the parts outside the CDR3, is DVKVTQSSRYLVKRTGEKVFLECVQDMDHENMFWYRQDPGLGLRLIYFSYDVKMKEKGDIPEGYSVSREKKERFSLILESASTNQTSMYLCASSLLGQPQHFGDGTRLSIL.